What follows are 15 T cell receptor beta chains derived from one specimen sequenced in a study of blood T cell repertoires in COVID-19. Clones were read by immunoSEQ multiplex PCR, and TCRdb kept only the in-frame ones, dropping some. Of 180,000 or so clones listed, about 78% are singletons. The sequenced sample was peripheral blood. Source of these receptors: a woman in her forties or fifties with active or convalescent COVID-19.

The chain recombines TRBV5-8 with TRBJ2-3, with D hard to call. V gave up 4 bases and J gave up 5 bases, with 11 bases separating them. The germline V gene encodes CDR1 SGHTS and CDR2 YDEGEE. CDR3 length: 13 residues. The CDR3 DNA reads TGTGCCAGCAGCCTCCAATCCAGAGATACGCAGTATTTT. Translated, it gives CASSLQSRDTQYF.

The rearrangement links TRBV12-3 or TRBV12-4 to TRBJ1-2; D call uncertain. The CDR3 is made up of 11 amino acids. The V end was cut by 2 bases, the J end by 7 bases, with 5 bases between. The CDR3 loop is CASSLRGGYTF. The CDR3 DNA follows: TGTGCCAGCAGTTTAAGAGGTGGCTACACCTTC.

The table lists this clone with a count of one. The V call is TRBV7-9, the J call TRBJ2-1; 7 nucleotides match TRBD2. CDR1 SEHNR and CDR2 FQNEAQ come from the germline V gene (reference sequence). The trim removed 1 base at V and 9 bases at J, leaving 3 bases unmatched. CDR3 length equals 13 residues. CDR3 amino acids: CASSLGTSGEQFF. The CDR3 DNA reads TGTGCCAGCAGCTTAGGGACTAGTGGTGAGCAGTTCTTC.

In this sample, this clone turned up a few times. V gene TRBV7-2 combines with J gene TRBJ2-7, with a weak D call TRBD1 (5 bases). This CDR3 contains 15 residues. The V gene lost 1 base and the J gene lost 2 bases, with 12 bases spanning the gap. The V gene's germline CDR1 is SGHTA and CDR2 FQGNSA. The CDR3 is CASSLGAGPTYEQYF. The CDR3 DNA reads TGTGCCAGCAGCTTAGGGGCAGGGCCGACCTACGAGCAGTACTTC.

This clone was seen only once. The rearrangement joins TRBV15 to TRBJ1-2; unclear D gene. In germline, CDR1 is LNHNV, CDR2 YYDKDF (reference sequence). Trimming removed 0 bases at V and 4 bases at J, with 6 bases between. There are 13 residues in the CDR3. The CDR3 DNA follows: TGTGCCACCAGCAGAGATGCAGTCTATGGCTACACCTTC. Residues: CATSRDAVYGYTF.

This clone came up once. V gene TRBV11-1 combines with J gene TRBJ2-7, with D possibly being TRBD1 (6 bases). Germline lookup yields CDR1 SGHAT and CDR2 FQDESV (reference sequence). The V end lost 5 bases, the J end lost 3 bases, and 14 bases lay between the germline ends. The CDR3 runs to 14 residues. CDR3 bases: TGTGCCAGCAGCCAAGCAGGGGCCTTCTACGAGCAGTACTTC. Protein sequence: CASSQAGAFYEQYF. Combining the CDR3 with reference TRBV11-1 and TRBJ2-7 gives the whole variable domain EAEVAQSPRYKITEKSQAVAFWCDPISGHATLYWYRQILGQGPELLVQFQDESVVDDSQLPKDRFSAERLKGVDSTLKIQPAELGDSAMYLCASSQAGAFYEQYFGPGTRLTVT.

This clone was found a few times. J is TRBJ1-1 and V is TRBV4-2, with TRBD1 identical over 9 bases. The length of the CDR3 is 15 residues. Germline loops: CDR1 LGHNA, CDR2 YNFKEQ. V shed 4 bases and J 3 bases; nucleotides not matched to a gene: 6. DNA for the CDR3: TGTGCCAGCAGCCCGCCCGGGACAGGGTACACTGAAGCTTTCTTT. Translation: CASSPPGTGYTEAFF.

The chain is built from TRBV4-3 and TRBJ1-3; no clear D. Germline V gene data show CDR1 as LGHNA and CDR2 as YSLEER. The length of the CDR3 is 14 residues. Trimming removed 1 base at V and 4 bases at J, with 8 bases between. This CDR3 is CASSQGAQGNTIYF. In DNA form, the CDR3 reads TGCGCCAGCAGCCAAGGGGCGCAAGGAAACACCATATATTTT.

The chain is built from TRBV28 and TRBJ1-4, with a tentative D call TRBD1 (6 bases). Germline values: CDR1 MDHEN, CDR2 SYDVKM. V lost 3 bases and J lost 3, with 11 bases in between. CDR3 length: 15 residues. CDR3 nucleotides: TGTGCCAGCAGTTTCGGGGGGGCCGCTAATGAAAAACTGTTTTTT. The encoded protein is CASSFGGAANEKLFF.

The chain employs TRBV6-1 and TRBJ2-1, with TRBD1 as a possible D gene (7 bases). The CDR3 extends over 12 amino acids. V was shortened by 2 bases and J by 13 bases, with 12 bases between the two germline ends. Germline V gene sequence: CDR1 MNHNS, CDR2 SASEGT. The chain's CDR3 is CASSERGDSQFF. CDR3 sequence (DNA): TGTGCCAGCAGTGAAAGGGGGGACAGTCAGTTCTTC.

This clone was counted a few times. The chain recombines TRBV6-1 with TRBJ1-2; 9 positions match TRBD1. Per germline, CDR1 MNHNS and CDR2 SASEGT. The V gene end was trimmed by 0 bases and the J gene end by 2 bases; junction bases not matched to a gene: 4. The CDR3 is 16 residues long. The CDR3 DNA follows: TGTGCCAGCAGTGAAGCTCTACAGGGGGCGAACTATGGCTACACCTTC. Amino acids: CASSEALQGANYGYTF.

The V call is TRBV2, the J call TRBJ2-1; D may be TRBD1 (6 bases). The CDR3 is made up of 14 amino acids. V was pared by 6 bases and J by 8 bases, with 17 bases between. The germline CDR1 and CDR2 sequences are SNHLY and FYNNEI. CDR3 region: CASRRTGSFDEQFF. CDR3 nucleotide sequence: TGTGCCAGCAGAAGAACAGGGAGTTTCGATGAGCAGTTCTTC.

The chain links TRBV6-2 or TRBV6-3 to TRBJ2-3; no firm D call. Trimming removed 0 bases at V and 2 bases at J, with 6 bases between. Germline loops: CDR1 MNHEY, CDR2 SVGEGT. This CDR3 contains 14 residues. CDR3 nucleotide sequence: TGTGCCAGCAGTTACTCGCAGGACACAGATACGCAGTATTTT. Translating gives CASSYSQDTDTQYF.

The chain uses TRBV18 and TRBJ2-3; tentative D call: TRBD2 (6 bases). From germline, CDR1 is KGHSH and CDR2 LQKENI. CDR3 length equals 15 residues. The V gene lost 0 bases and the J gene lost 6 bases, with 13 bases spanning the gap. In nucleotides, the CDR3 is TGTGCCAGCTCACCACCGGAGGGGCCCGGGGATACGCAGTATTTT. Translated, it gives CASSPPEGPGDTQYF. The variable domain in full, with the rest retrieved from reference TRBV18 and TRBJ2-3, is NAGVMQNPRHLVRRRGQEARLRCSPMKGHSHVYWYRQLPEEGLKFMVYLQKENIIDESGMPKERFSAEFPKEGPSILRIQQVVRGDSAAYFCASSPPEGPGDTQYFGPGTRLTVL.

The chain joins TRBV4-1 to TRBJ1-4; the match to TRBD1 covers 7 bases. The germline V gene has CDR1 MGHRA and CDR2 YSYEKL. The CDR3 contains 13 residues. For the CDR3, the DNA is TGCCCCACCACACGACAGGGAGGCGAAAAACTGTTTTTT. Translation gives CPTTRQGGEKLFF.